The 20 T cell receptor beta chains below were found in one sample sequenced in a study of patients and donors after allogeneic stem cell transplantation. TCRdb reprocessed the RT-PCR reads via MiXCR and lists one record per CDR3 protein. The table has 900,000 to 1,000,000 distinct CDR3 sequences, roughly 18% seen once. The material sequenced was blood, either unsorted or a sorted T cell fraction (not recorded which). Source of these receptors: a human donor who was either an allogeneic HSCT recipient or a stem cell or donor lymphocyte infusion donor (not recorded which). It is not recorded whose cells these are; they may come from a transplant donor.

This clonotype has just a few counts. The chain links TRBV12-3 or TRBV12-4 to TRBJ2-1; D call uncertain. The CDR3 is 15 residues long. The V end was cut by 3 bases, the J end by 2 bases, with 11 bases between. This chain's CDR3 is CASSFKVFTYNEQFF. CDR3 bases: TGTGCCAGCAGTTTTAAGGTGTTTACCTACAATGAGCAGTTCTTC.

This clonotype was picked up a small number of times. The V and J genes are TRBV2 and TRBJ2-5; 7 positions match TRBD1. The V gene's germline CDR1 is SNHLY and CDR2 FYNNEI. Trimming at V came to 8 bases and at J to 5 bases, leaving 11 bases not matched to a gene. This CDR3 has 14 amino acids. In DNA, the CDR3 is TGTGCCAGCCTGAGGGACAGCTTGTCGGAGACCCAGTACTTC. Its translation is CASLRDSLSETQYF. The complete variable domain, with remaining parts taken from reference TRBV2 and TRBJ2-5, reads EPEVTQTPSHQVTQMGQEVILRCVPISNHLYFYWYRQILGQKVEFLVSFYNNEISEKSEIFDDQFSVERPDGSNFTLKIRSTKLEDSAMYFCASLRDSLSETQYFGPGTRLLVL.

This chain uses TRBV30 with TRBJ2-1; 10 nucleotides align to TRBD1. Germline V lookup: CDR1 GTSNPN, CDR2 SVGIG (reference sequence). The J segment lost 7 bases and the V segment lost 3 bases, leaving 12 bases of the junction unmatched. The CDR3 consists of 16 residues. This chain's CDR3 is CAWSPLRDRGTNEQFF. The CDR3 nucleotides read TGTGCCTGGAGCCCGCTCCGGGACAGGGGTACAAATGAGCAGTTCTTC.

V usage is TRBV12-3 or TRBV12-4 and J usage is TRBJ2-1; 8 positions agree with TRBD2. Trimming cost V 4 bases and J 5 bases; bases outside gene matches: 7. The CDR3 contains 15 residues. The CDR3 here is CASSWVLGRDNEQFF. CDR3 nucleotides: TGTGCCAGCAGTTGGGTCCTCGGGAGGGACAATGAGCAGTTCTTC.

In this sample, this clonotype turned up a few times. This chain uses TRBV6-5 with TRBJ2-7; 11 positions match TRBD1. The CDR3 has 15 residues. The V segment lost 2 bases and the J segment 6 bases; nucleotides outside the gene matches: 6. The V gene's germline CDR1 is MNHEY and CDR2 SVGAGI. The DNA of the CDR3 is TGTGCCAGCAGTTACACAAGGACAGGGGGCCCCGAGCAGTACTTC. Its translation: CASSYTRTGGPEQYF.

In its sample, this clonotype was seen a few times. This chain links TRBV20-1 with TRBJ2-5, with TRBD2 as a possible D gene (6 bases). Germline V gene lookup returns CDR1 DFQATT and CDR2 SNEGSKA (reference sequence). Trimming shortened V by 5 bases and J by 5 bases, and 9 bases separated the two germline ends. The CDR3 runs to 11 residues. CDR3 nucleotides: TGCAGTGCTTGGGCGGGGGAGACCCAGTACTTC. It codes for CSAWAGETQYF.

The genes are TRBV10-3 and TRBJ2-3; D possibly matches TRBD1 or TRBD2 (5 bases each). The CDR3 extends over 14 amino acids. The V and J ends lost 6 bases and 2 bases respectively, with 12 bases between them. Germline V gene data show CDR1 as ENHRY and CDR2 as SYGVKD. CDR3 amino acids: CAIRPGPFTDTQYF. The CDR3 nucleotides are TGTGCCATCAGGCCGGGGCCGTTCACAGATACGCAGTATTTT.

The V call is TRBV25-1, the J call TRBJ2-7, with 12 bases lining up with TRBD2. The J segment lost 4 bases and the V segment lost 4 bases, leaving 20 bases of the junction unmatched. From germline, CDR1 is MGHDK and CDR2 SYGVNS. This CDR3 is built from 20 residues. CDR3 protein: CASSGESRKQTSGRFYEQYF. The DNA for the CDR3 is TGTGCCAGCAGTGGGGAATCGAGAAAGCAGACTAGCGGGAGATTTTACGAGCAGTACTTC.

The chain employs TRBV7-9 and TRBJ2-1; D is possibly TRBD2 (6 bases). V was trimmed by 5 bases and J by 7 bases, leaving 18 bases between them. In germline, CDR1 is SEHNR, CDR2 FQNEAQ (reference sequence). The CDR3 covers 15 residues. The CDR3 region is CASSPYLGGTNEQFF. Here the CDR3 DNA reads TGTGCCAGCAGCCCCTATTTGGGGGGAACGAATGAGCAGTTCTTC. The full variable domain, with the rest looked up from reference TRBV7-9 and TRBJ2-1, is DTGVSQNPRHKITKRGQNVTFRCDPISEHNRLYWYRQTLGQGPEFLTYFQNEAQLEKSRLLSDRFSAERPKGSFSTLEIQRTEQGDSAMYLCASSPYLGGTNEQFFGPGTRLTVL.

In its sample, this clonotype was seen a few times. The V gene is TRBV27, the J gene TRBJ2-5; D is ambiguous. Germline values: CDR1 MNHEY, CDR2 SMNVEV (reference sequence). Between the trimmed V and J ends, which lost 2 bases and 1 base, there was a span of 5 bases. The CDR3 is 13 amino acids. CDR3 loop: CASSLQPQETQYF. CDR3 nucleotides: TGTGCCAGCAGTTTACAGCCCCAAGAGACCCAGTACTTC.

This clonotype was picked up a small number of times. The V call is TRBV6-1, the J call TRBJ1-1; TRBD1 aligns across 7 bases. This CDR3 has 15 residues. The germline V gene encodes CDR1 MNHNS and CDR2 SASEGT. With 6 bases clipped from V and 3 bases from J, the junction kept 10 bases outside the gene matches. The DNA for the CDR3 is TGTGCCAGCAGAAACCTTCGGACAGGTCACACTGAAGCTTTCTTT. Translation gives CASRNLRTGHTEAFF.

The chain joins TRBV9 to TRBJ2-7, with 7 positions matching TRBD1. Germline loops: CDR1 SGDLS, CDR2 YYNGEE. V trimming: 4 bases; J trimming: 4 bases; junction bases outside the gene matches: 11. This CDR3 contains 15 residues. The CDR3 DNA is TGTGCCAGCAGCCCACGCCCGACAGGGTGGTACGAGCAGTACTTC. Its protein is CASSPRPTGWYEQYF.

The rearrangement uses TRBV12-3 or TRBV12-4 and TRBJ2-6, with 8 bases fitting TRBD1. V was pared by 5 bases and J by 0 bases, with 9 bases of the junction left unmatched. The CDR3 is 18 residues long. The CDR3 coding sequence is TGTGCCAGCAGTCAGGGACAGGCCCTACTCTCTGGGGCCAACGTCCTGACTTTC. Protein: CASSQGQALLSGANVLTF.

The chain couples TRBV20-1 to TRBJ1-1; D is possibly TRBD1 (5 bases). Germline V CDR1 and CDR2: DFQATT, SNEGSKA (reference sequence). The CDR3 runs to 12 residues. The CDR3 protein is CRGGTPKAEAFF. The CDR3 DNA reads as TGCAGGGGGGGAACCCCGAAGGCTGAAGCTTTCTTT.

This clonotype was picked up a small number of times. The chain has TRBV21-1 and TRBJ2-1; TRBD1 was called by the table and not checked on the DNA. TRBV21-1 has pseudogene status. This CDR3 has 19 residues. The CDR3 is CASSKKRGPTPSSYNEQFF. The CDR3 DNA reads TGTGCCAGCAGCAAAAAAAGGGGGCCCACCCCGAGCTCCTACAATGAGCAGTTCTTC.

The chain uses TRBV19 and TRBJ1-1; D unclear. V was cut by 10 bases and J by 0 bases, with 18 bases left in between. CDR1 LNHDA and CDR2 SQIVND come from the germline V gene (reference sequence). The CDR3 spans 15 residues. CDR3 in amino acids: CAISEGSHMNTEAFF. As DNA, the CDR3 is TGTGCCATCTCAGAAGGCTCGCACATGAACACTGAAGCTTTCTTT. Full variable domain (outside the CDR3, taken from reference TRBV19 and TRBJ1-1): DGGITQSPKYLFRKEGQNVTLSCEQNLNHDAMYWYRQDPGQGLRLIYYSQIVNDFQKGDIAEGYSVSREKKESFPLTVTSAQKNPTAFYLCAISEGSHMNTEAFFGQGTRLTVV.

The V and J genes are TRBV5-4 and TRBJ1-6; 7 positions match TRBD1. The CDR3 is made up of 14 amino acids. Germline V gene lookup returns CDR1 SGHNT and CDR2 YYREEE (reference sequence). Germline trimming cut 2 bases from V and 10 bases from J; bases unmatched to any gene: 6. This CDR3 is CASSFRGGTSPLHF. The CDR3 DNA follows: TGTGCCAGCAGCTTCAGGGGGGGGACGTCACCCCTCCACTTT.

This clonotype has at least ten counts. This sequence joins TRBV20-1 and TRBJ2-7; no definite D call. V was clipped by 8 bases and J by 4 bases, with 15 bases between them. CDR3 length equals 12 residues. CDR1 and CDR2 (germline): DFQATT, SNEGSKA (reference sequence). The CDR3 bases are TGCAGTACTAACTATGGCGGTTACGAGCAGTACTTC. This codes for CSTNYGGYEQYF.

This clonotype has more than one count but fewer than ten. The chain employs TRBV5-1 and TRBJ2-7; 8 bases map to TRBD1. This CDR3 region has 16 residues. Trimming at V came to 2 bases and at J to 2 bases, leaving 9 bases not matched to a gene. Germline V gives CDR1 SGHRS, CDR2 YFSETQ. The CDR3 region is CASSLPRQGSAYEQYF. The CDR3 DNA reads TGCGCCAGCAGCTTACCCAGACAGGGGTCGGCCTACGAGCAGTACTTC.

This clonotype occurred a few times. The rearrangement uses TRBV7-9 and TRBJ1-2, with 9 bases identical to TRBD1. V lost 3 bases, J lost 4 bases, and 6 bases stayed unmatched. This CDR3 has 15 residues. CDR1 is SEHNR and CDR2 is FQNEAQ in the germline V gene (reference sequence). CDR3 loop: CASSLGDRDFYGYTF. The CDR3 DNA sequence: TGTGCCAGCAGCTTGGGGGACAGGGACTTCTATGGCTACACCTTC.